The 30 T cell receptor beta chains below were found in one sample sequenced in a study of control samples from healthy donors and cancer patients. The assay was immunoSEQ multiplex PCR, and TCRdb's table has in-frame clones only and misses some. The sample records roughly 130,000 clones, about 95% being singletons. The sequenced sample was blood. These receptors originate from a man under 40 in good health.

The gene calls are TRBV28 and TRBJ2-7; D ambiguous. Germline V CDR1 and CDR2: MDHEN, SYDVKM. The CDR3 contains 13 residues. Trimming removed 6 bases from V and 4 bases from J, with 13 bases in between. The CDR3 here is CASSYSFPYEQYF. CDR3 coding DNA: TGTGCCAGCAGCTACAGCTTCCCTTACGAGCAGTACTTC.

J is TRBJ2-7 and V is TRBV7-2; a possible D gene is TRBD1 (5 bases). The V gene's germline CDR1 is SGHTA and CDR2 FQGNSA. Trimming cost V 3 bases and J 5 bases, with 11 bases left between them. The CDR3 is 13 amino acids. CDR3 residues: CASSLGRANEQYF. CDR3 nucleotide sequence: TGTGCCAGCAGCTTGGGCAGGGCCAACGAGCAGTACTTC.

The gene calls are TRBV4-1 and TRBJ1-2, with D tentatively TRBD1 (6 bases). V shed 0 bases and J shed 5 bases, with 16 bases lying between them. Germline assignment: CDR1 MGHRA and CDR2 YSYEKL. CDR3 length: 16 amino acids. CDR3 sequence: CASSQDFQGQDYGYTF. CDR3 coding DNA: TGCGCCAGCAGCCAAGATTTCCAGGGGCAAGATTATGGCTACACCTTC.

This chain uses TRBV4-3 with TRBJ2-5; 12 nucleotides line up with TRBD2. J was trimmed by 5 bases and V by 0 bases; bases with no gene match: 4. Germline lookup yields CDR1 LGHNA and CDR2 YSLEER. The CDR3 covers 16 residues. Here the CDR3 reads CASSQEFLAGGETQYF. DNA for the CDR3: TGCGCCAGCAGCCAAGAATTCCTAGCGGGAGGGGAGACCCAGTACTTC.

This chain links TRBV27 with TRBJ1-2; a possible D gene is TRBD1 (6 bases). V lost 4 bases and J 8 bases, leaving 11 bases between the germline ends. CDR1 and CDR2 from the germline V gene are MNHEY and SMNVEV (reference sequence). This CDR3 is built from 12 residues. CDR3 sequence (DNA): TGTGCCAGCAGTTCGGGCAGGGGAGGCTACACCTTC. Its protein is CASSSGRGGYTF.

The CDR3 sequence: CASSYFGAGPLQETQYF. The CDR3 DNA is TGTGCCAGCAGTTACTTTGGGGCGGGGCCTCTCCAAGAGACCCAGTACTTC. The chain links TRBV6-2 or TRBV6-3 to TRBJ2-5; perhaps TRBD2 as D (6 bases). CDR1 is MNHEY and CDR2 is SVGEGT in the germline V gene. V lost 1 base and J 1 base, leaving 16 bases between the germline ends. CDR3 length equals 17 residues.

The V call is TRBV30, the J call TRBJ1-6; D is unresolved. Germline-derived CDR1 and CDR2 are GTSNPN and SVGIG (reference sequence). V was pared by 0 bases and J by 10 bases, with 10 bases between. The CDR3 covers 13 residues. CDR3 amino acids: CAWSVDDTSPLHF. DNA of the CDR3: TGTGCCTGGAGTGTAGACGATACCTCACCCCTCCACTTT.

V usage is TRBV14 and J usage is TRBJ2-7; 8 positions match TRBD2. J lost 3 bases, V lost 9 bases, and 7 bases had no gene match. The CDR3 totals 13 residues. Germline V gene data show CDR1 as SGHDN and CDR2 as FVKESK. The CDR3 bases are TGTGCCAGTCGGGCGGGGGGATACTACGAGCAGTACTTC. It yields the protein CASRAGGYYEQYF.

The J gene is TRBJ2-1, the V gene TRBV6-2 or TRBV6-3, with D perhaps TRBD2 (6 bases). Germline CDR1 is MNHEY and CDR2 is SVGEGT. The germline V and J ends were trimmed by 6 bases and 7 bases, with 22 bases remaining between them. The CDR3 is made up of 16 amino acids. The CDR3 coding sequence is TGTGCCAGCAGCCCCATCACCGAAAGCGGGCTTAATGAGCAGTTCTTC. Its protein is CASSPITESGLNEQFF.

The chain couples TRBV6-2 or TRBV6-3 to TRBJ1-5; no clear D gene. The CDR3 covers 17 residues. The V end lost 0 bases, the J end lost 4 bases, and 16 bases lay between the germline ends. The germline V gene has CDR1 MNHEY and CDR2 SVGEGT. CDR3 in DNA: TGTGCCAGCAGTTACTCGATAAGAGGGTGGGTGAATCAGCCCCAGCATTTT. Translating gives CASSYSIRGWVNQPQHF.

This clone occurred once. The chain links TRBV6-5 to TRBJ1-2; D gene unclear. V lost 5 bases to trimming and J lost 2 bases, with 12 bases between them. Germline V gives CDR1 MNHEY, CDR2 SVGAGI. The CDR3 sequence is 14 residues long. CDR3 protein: CASSNSDSNYGYTF. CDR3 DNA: TGTGCCAGCAGTAACAGCGATTCCAACTATGGCTACACCTTC.

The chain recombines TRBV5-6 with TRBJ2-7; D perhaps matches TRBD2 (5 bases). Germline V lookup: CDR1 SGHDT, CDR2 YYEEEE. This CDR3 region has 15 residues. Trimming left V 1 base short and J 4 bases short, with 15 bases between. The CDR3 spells CASSLRWTDGYEQYF. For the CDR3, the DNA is TGTGCCAGCAGCTTGAGGTGGACTGATGGTTACGAGCAGTACTTC.

The CDR3 loop reads CASSLRVGADTQYF. In nucleotides, the CDR3 is TGTGCCAGCAGCCTTAGGGTGGGGGCCGATACGCAGTATTTT. The chain recombines TRBV7-3 with TRBJ2-3; TRBD1 might be the D (6 bases). CDR3 size: 14 residues. Germline CDR1 and CDR2: SGHTA and FQGTGA. V shed 5 bases and J shed 6 bases, with 15 bases lying between them.

CDR3 DNA sequence: TGTGCCAGCTCACCGGCAGGAGCTTATAGCAATCAGCCCCAGCATTTT. Translation gives CASSPAGAYSNQPQHF. This sequence joins TRBV18 and TRBJ1-5; no clear D gene. The CDR3 covers 16 residues. The V end was cut by 3 bases, the J end by 0 bases, with 12 bases between. Germline loops: CDR1 KGHSH, CDR2 LQKENI.

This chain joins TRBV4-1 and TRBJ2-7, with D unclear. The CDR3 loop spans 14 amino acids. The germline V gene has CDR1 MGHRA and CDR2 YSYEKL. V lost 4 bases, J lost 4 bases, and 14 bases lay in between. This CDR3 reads CASSPPGKEYEQYF. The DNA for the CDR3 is TGCGCCAGCAGCCCCCCGGGTAAGGAGTACGAGCAGTACTTC.

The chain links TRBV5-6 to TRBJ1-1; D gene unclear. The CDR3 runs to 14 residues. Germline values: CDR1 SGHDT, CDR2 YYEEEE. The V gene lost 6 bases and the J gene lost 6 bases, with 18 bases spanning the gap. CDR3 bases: TGTGCCAGCACCCCCTGGGCTCCCGGGGCTGAAGCTTTCTTT. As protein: CASTPWAPGAEAFF.

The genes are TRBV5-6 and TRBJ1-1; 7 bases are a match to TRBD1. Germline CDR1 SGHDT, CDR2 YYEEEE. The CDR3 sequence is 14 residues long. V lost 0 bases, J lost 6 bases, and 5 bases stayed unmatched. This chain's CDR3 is CASSLANTGAEAFF. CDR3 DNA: TGTGCCAGCAGCTTGGCGAATACAGGGGCTGAAGCTTTCTTT.

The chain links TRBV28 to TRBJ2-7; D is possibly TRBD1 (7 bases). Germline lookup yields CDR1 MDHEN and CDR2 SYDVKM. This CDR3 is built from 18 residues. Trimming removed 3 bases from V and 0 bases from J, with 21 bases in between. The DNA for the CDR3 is TGTGCCAGCAGTTTCCAGGGGGGTACAGGAACCGCCTCCTACGAGCAGTACTTC. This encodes CASSFQGGTGTASYEQYF.

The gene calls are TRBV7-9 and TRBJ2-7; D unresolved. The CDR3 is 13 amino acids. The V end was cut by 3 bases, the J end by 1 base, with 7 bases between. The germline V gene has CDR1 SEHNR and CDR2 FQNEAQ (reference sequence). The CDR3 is CASSFMGSYEQYF. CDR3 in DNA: TGTGCCAGCAGCTTCATGGGGTCCTACGAGCAGTACTTC.

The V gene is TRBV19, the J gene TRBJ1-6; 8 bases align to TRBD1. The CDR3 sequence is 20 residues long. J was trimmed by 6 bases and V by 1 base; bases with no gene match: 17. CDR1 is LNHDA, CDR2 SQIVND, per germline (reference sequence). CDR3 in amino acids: CASSIAQTGDGSSTNSPLHF. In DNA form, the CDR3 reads TGTGCCAGTAGTATAGCCCAGACAGGGGACGGTAGTTCAACTAATTCACCCCTCCACTTT.

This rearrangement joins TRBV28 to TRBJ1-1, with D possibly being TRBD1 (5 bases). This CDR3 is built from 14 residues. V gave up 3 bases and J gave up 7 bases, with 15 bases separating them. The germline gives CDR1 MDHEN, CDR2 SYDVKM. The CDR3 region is CASSLGPWDVEAFF. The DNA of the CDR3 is TGTGCCAGCAGTTTGGGCCCCTGGGACGTTGAAGCTTTCTTT.

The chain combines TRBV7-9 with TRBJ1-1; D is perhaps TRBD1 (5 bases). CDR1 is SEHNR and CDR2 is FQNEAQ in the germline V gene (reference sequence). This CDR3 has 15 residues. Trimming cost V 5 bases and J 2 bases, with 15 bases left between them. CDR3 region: CASSAGTDLNTEAFF. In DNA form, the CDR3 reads TGTGCCAGCAGCGCCGGGACGGACTTAAACACTGAAGCTTTCTTT.

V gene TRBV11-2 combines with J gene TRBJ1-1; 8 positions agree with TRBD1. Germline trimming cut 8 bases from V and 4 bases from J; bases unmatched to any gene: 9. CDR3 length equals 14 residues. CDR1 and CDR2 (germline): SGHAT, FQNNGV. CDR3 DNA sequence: TGTGCCAGCGGGACAGGCCCGAGTAGCACTGAAGCTTTCTTT. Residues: CASGTGPSSTEAFF. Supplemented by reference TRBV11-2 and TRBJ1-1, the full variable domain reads EAGVAQSPRYKIIEKRQSVAFWCNPISGHATLYWYQQILGQGPKLLIQFQNNGVVDDSQLPKDRFSAERLKGVDSTLKIQPAKLEDSAVYLCASGTGPSSTEAFFGQGTRLTVV.

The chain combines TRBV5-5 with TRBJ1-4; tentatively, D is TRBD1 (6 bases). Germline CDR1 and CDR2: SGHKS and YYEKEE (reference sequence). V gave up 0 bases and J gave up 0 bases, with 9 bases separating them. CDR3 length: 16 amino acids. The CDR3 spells CASSLGTEATNEKLFF. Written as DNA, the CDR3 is TGTGCCAGCAGCTTGGGGACAGAGGCAACTAATGAAAAACTGTTTTTT.

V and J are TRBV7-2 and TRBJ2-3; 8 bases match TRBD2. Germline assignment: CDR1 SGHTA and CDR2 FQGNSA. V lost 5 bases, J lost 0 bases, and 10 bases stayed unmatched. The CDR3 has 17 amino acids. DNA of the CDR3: TGTGCCAGCAGCCTCAGGGCTAGCGGGCGCAGCACAGATACGCAGTATTTT. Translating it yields CASSLRASGRSTDTQYF.

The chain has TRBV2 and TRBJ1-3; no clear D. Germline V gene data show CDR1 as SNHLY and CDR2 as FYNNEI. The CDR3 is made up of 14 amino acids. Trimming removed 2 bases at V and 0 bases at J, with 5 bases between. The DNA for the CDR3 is TGTGCCAGCAGTGAAAAGCGCTCTGGAAACACCATATATTTT. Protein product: CASSEKRSGNTIYF.

CDR3: CASSQEGRDRETQYF. The CDR3 coding sequence is TGCGCCAGCAGCCAAGAAGGCCGGGACAGGGAGACCCAGTACTTC. The genes are TRBV4-3 and TRBJ2-5; 8 bases line up with TRBD1. Germline V lookup: CDR1 LGHNA, CDR2 YSLEER. The trim removed 0 bases at V and 5 bases at J, leaving 5 bases unmatched. The CDR3 is 15 residues long.

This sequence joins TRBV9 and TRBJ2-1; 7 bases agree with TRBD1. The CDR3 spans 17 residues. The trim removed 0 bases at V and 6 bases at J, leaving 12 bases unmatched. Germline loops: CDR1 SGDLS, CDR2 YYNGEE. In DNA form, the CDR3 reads TGTGCCAGCAGCGTAGCCCTCATGGGGACAGACGTCAATGAGCAGTTCTTC. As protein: CASSVALMGTDVNEQFF.

CDR3 amino acids: CASSYSGGNTEAFF. The CDR3 nucleotides read TGTGCCAGCAGTTACTCAGGGGGGAACACTGAAGCTTTCTTT. V is TRBV6-5 and J is TRBJ1-1; D may be TRBD1 (6 bases). V lost 0 bases and J 1 base, leaving 6 bases between the germline ends. The germline gives CDR1 MNHEY, CDR2 SVGAGI. This CDR3 has 14 amino acids.

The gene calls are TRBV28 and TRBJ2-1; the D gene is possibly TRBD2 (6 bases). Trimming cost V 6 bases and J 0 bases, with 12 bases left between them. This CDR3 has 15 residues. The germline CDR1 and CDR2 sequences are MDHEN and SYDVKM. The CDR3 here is CASRRDFGSYNEQFF. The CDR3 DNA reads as TGTGCCAGCAGGCGGGACTTTGGCTCCTACAATGAGCAGTTCTTC. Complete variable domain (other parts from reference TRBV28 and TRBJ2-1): DVKVTQSSRYLVKRTGEKVFLECVQDMDHENMFWYRQDPGLGLRLIYFSYDVKMKEKGDIPEGYSVSREKKERFSLILESASTNQTSMYLCASRRDFGSYNEQFFGPGTRLTVL.